This passage covers 2 T cell receptor beta chains from one sample sequenced in a study of shared clonotypes between healthy human individuals. Generated by immunoSEQ multiplex PCR, the TCRdb table keeps only in-frame clones and is missing some. The table includes about 1.1 million clones, 75% to 85% detected once. The material sequenced was memory CD4+ T cells from PBMCs. Subset reported: CD45RA-negative fraction. The source of these receptors is a man younger than 35 in good health. Some clones in this sample may be carry-over from other donors' samples.

The sample holds one count of this clone. The rearrangement links TRBV29-1 to TRBJ2-7; 12 nucleotides agree with TRBD1. The CDR3 has 13 residues. J lost 5 bases, V lost 7 bases, and 6 bases had no gene match. The V gene's germline CDR1 is SQVTM and CDR2 ANQGSEA. This chain's CDR3 is CSATGQGAHEQYF. The CDR3 DNA reads TGCAGCGCCACGGGACAGGGGGCTCACGAGCAGTACTTC.

The chain couples TRBV5-1 to TRBJ1-4; no clear D gene. Trimming cost V 4 bases and J 8 bases, with 9 bases left between them. Germline CDR1 SGHRS, CDR2 YFSETQ. The CDR3 has 12 residues. The chain's CDR3 is CASSRGGEKLFF. For the CDR3, the DNA is TGCGCCAGCAGCCGTGGAGGGGAAAAACTGTTTTTT. Based on the CDR3 plus reference TRBV5-1 and TRBJ1-4, the full variable domain is KAGVTQTPRYLIKTRGQQVTLSCSPISGHRSVSWYQQTPGQGLQFLFEYFSETQRNKGNFPGRFSGRQFSNSRSEMNVSTLELGDSALYLCASSRGGEKLFFGSGTQLSVL.